The source of this TCR beta chain is a study of cytomegalovirus exposure and HLA in healthy donors. Overall study results and limits: HLA-A and HLA-B allele assignments for most subjects were reportedly predicted accurately using TCR beta sequences. Specificity for CMV antigens was confirmed in vitro for three of the CMV-associated chains. A later analysis, which compared TCR beta chains of equal frequency, found the HLA-associated ones more clonally expanded. According to a later analysis, most TCR beta chains associated with CMV appeared HLA-restricted.

PCR was performed using 60 Vbeta and 13 Jbeta primers. TCRdb's table, derived via immunoSEQ multiplex PCR, lists solely in-frame clones and lacks some. Here the sample spans about 160,000 clones, 81% being singletons. This CDR3 region has 15 residues. Germline V gene sequence: CDR1 SGHAT, CDR2 FQNNGV. The J segment lost 2 bases and the V segment lost 1 base, leaving 4 bases of the junction unmatched. To note about this clone: Its specificity is not known.

This receptor was identified in a woman aged 18-29 years in good health and CMV-seronegative. The sample was PBMCs. The chain couples TRBV11-2 to TRBJ2-7, with 8 bases lining up with TRBD2. Here the CDR3 reads CASSLGGTSPYEQYF. DNA of the CDR3: TGTGCCAGCAGCTTAGGTGGGACTAGTCCCTACGAGCAGTACTTC.